This T cell receptor beta chain was captured in a study of cytomegalovirus exposure and HLA in healthy donors. Study as a whole: Findings of an earlier analysis included 117 million unique TCR beta sequences from 190 million or so T cells. Assignment to the Caucasian-associated ancestry cluster applied to 75% to 85% of the roughly 400 genotyped donors.

Germline V lookup: CDR1 MDHEN, CDR2 SYDVKM. The CDR3 contains 18 residues. J was trimmed by 6 bases and V by 2 bases; bases with no gene match: 14. This PCR relied on a set of 60 Vbeta primers and 13 Jbeta primers. Profiling relied on immunoSEQ multiplex PCR, and the TCRdb table lists in-frame clones only, not all of them. The profile shows some 150,000 clones, 72% of them singletons. On this clone: Its matching antigen is unknown.

Regarding the study as a whole: In a later analysis, TCR association rates varied by HLA locus: DRB1 most, HLA-C fewest. The authors judged a highly shared variant cluster likely a sequencing artifact.

The TCR sequence derives from a human donor in good health. The material sequenced was PBMCs. The J gene is TRBJ2-3, the V gene TRBV28, with 10 bases identical to TRBD2. The CDR3: CASSLPGGSGGPWDTQYF. The DNA of the CDR3 is TGTGCCAGCAGTTTACCGGGGGGTAGCGGGGGGCCCTGGGATACGCAGTATTTT.